This T cell receptor beta chain was observed in a study of blood T cells in healthy people across ages. Study-wide background: About one barcoded beta molecule per two T cells was captured by template switching.

A second PCR, run for roughly 7 to 11 cycles, used a sample-barcoded 5' primer plus a J-beta primer mix. Every cDNA molecule bore a tag from a template-switch adaptor containing 12 random nucleotides. TCRdb called the 5' RACE reads again in MiXCR, with one record for every CDR3 protein. This table holds hundreds of thousands of distinct CDR3 sequences, more than 45% found once. Germline loops: CDR1 MGHDK, CDR2 SYGVNS. The length of the CDR3 is 15 residues. V lost 8 bases and J lost 2; bases outside the gene matches: 7. The chain couples TRBV25-1 to TRBJ2-3; 10 bases match TRBD2. The receptor was derived from a woman over 75 in good health. The material sequenced was blood. CDR3: CASSSAGGFTDTQYF. In DNA form, the CDR3 reads TGTGCCAGCTCCTCAGCGGGGGGGTTCACAGATACGCAGTATTTT.